These T cell receptor beta chains were read from a single sample in a study. TCRdb passed the RT-PCR reads through MiXCR, listing each CDR3 protein once. The sample gives about 680,000 distinct CDR3 sequences, 14% of which show up once; 3.6% is in the top ten. The material sequenced was memory CD4+ T cells from blood. The receptors derive from a female donor in good health, serving as a healthy control. Each CDR3 is given with its conserved first and last residue.

j_gene	v_gene	CDR3aa
TRBJ2-7	TRBV20-1	CSASKDGQGPYEQYF
TRBJ1-2	TRBV29-1	CSVQPGNLPTYGYTF
TRBJ1-5	TRBV2	CASRSGQGGHQPQHF
TRBJ1-3	TRBV20-1	CSARQAGNTIYF
TRBJ1-2	TRBV19	CASSTHIIVQDYGYTF
TRBJ2-1	TRBV6-2/TRBV6-3	CASSYPLAGNSNEQFF
TRBJ2-7	TRBV20-1	CSARDVGTSYEQYF
TRBJ2-4	TRBV18	CASSPPARAKNIQYF
TRBJ1-3	TRBV6-5	CASSDGTDSGNTIYF
TRBJ1-2	TRBV7-2	CASRSVGTGNYGYTF
TRBJ2-5	TRBV20-1	CSAGQGRTQETQYF
TRBJ2-7	TRBV5-5	CASSADRVSSYEQYF
TRBJ2-5	TRBV5-1	CASSPGTEGETQYF
TRBJ2-1	TRBV20-1	CSASRGVDEQFF
TRBJ2-1	TRBV4-2	CASSQGDTSPNEQFF
TRBJ2-3	TRBV6-4	CASSQGDDTDTQYF
TRBJ2-2	TRBV9	CASSVDAGTGELFF
TRBJ2-7	TRBV10-3	CATAGTEVTYEQYF
TRBJ2-5	TRBV15	CATSAPGAGEGETQYF
TRBJ1-1	TRBV20-1	CSATGGTEAFF
TRBJ1-1	TRBV6-5	CASSPRGGTLAPEAFF
TRBJ2-7	TRBV7-8	CASSLGRQPGYEQYF
TRBJ2-2	TRBV20-1	CSARDLAGGWGTGELFF
TRBJ1-4	TRBV12-3/TRBV12-4	CASSLSDRENEKLFF
TRBJ2-2	TRBV6-5	CASSLQGTPGELFF
TRBJ2-1	TRBV3-1	CASSQAGTSINEQFF
TRBJ2-7	TRBV5-6	CASSLTGTRSEQYF
TRBJ2-1	TRBV4-3	CASSHNHLRGEQFF
TRBJ2-5	TRBV20-1	CSALIATATQETQYF
TRBJ2-3	TRBV20-1	CSAGTSGVTDTQYF
TRBJ2-1	TRBV10-3	CAIIKEVAYNEQFF
TRBJ2-7	TRBV5-1	CASSPGQAITYEQYF
TRBJ2-4	TRBV12-3/TRBV12-4	CASSFQQAINIQYF
TRBJ2-1	TRBV24-1	CATSDWQAGSYNEQFF
TRBJ2-7	TRBV5-1	CASSLEAGADYEQYF
TRBJ1-1	TRBV5-1	CASSPVQRTEAFF
TRBJ2-1	TRBV7-2	CASSSGAATTNNEQFF
TRBJ2-7	TRBV5-1	CASSLAIGAGEQYF
TRBJ1-6	TRBV6-2/TRBV6-3	CASSYGYSPLHF
TRBJ2-2	TRBV6-2/TRBV6-3	CASHLAGGRTGELFF